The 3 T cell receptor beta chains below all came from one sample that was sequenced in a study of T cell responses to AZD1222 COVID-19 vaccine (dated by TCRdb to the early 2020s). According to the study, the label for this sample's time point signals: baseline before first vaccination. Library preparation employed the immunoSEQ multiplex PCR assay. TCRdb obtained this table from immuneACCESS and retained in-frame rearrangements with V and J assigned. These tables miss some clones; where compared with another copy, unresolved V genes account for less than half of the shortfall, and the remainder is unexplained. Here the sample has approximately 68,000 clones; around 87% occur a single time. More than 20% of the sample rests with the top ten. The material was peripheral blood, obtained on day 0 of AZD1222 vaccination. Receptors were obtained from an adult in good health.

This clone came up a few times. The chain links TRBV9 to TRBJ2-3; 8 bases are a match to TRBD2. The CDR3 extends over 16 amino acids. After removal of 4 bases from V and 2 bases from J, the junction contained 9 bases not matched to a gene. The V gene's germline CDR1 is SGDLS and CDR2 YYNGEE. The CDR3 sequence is CASSRGGPLYTDTQYF. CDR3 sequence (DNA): TGTGCCAGCAGCCGGGGGGGGCCCCTATACACAGATACGCAGTATTTT.

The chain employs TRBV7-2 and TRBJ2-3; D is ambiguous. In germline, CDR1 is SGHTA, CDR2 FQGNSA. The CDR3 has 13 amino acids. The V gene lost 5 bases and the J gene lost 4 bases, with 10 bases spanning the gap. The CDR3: CASSQSRPDTQYF. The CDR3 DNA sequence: TGTGCCAGCAGCCAATCTCGCCCAGATACGCAGTATTTT.

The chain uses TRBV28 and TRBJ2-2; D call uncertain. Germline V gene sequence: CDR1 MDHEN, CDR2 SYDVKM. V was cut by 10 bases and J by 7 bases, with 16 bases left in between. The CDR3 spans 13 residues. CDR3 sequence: CAITAPYLGELFF. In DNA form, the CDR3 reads TGTGCCATCACAGCCCCTTACCTCGGGGAGCTGTTTTTT.